This is a list of T cell receptor beta chains from one sample in a study of blood T cell repertoires in COVID-19. Data came from immunoSEQ multiplex PCR; TCRdb stores just in-frame clones and leaves some out. The sample yields 250,000 to 350,000 clones, roughly 85% seen once. Sequenced material: peripheral blood. All receptors derive from a woman aged 25-40 years with active or convalescent COVID-19. Each CDR3 is given with its conserved first and last residue. D genes are given only for firm matches. Clone size is not always given. Where it is, it says once, few, many or a class for expanded clones.

clone_size d_call j_call v_call cdr3_aa cdr3_nt
few TRBD2 TRBJ2-7 TRBV9 CASSVGSGGSSEQYF TGTGCCAGCAGCGTAGGCAGCGGGGGAAGCTCCGAGCAGTACTTC
. . TRBJ1-4 TRBV28 CASSLIRDINEKLFF TGTGCCAGCAGTTTAATCAGGGATATTAATGAAAAACTGTTTTTT
. TRBD2 TRBJ2-1 TRBV28 CASRHRGTSGYNEQFF TGTGCCAGCAGACATCGGGGGACTAGCGGCTACAATGAGCAGTTCTTC
. TRBD2 TRBJ2-3 TRBV28 CASSQTTSGADTQYF TGTGCCAGCAGTCAGACCACTAGCGGAGCAGATACGCAGTATTTT
. . TRBJ1-1 TRBV5-1 CASSWRGPNTEAFF TGCGCCAGCAGCTGGCGGGGGCCGAACACTGAAGCTTTCTTT
. . TRBJ2-3 TRBV7-3 CASSLSKLVSADTQYF TGTGCCAGCAGCTTGTCGAAACTAGTTAGCGCAGATACGCAGTATTTT
once TRBD1 TRBJ1-1 TRBV10-3 CAIRRQPGQGTEAFF TGTGCCATCAGGCGACAACCGGGACAGGGGACTGAAGCTTTCTTT
. . TRBJ1-1 TRBV29-1 CSARHQGLPEAFF TGCAGCGCCCGACACCAGGGATTGCCTGAAGCTTTCTTT
. TRBD1 TRBJ2-2 TRBV19 CASRPGQGGGELFF TGTGCCAGTAGACCCGGACAGGGGGGCGGGGAGCTGTTTTTT
. . TRBJ1-2 TRBV6-2/TRBV6-3 CASSPPGVQTTYYGYTF TGTGCCAGCAGCCCCCCCGGAGTTCAAACTACATACTATGGCTACACCTTC
. . TRBJ1-4 TRBV7-2 CASSPRRVDSNEKLFF TGTGCCAGCAGCCCCCGGAGGGTCGATAGTAATGAAAAACTGTTTTTT
. . TRBJ1-5 TRBV5-1 CASSPTPYSNQPQHF TGCGCCAGCAGCCCGACACCCTATAGCAATCAGCCCCAGCATTTT
. . TRBJ1-1 TRBV5-1 CASSGNADTEAFF TGCGCCAGCAGTGGAAACGCGGACACTGAAGCTTTCTTT
. . TRBJ1-2 TRBV15 CATSRDRVSSGGYTF TGTGCCACCAGCAGAGACAGGGTATCCTCAGGGGGCTACACCTTC
. TRBD2 TRBJ2-5 TRBV6-2/TRBV6-3 CASSYPGVAGGSHQETQYF TGTGCCAGCAGTTACCCCGGGGTAGCGGGGGGGTCCCACCAAGAGACCCAGTACTTC
. . TRBJ2-2 TRBV9 CASSVEPGGELFF TGTGCCAGCAGCGTAGAACCGGGCGGGGAGCTGTTTTTT
. . TRBJ2-3 TRBV30 CAWSHADTQYF TGTGCCTGGAGTCATGCGGATACGCAGTATTTT
once . TRBJ1-6 TRBV5-6 CASSWGTTNSPLHF TGTGCCAGCAGCTGGGGGACTACTAATTCACCCCTCCACTTT
. . TRBJ2-5 TRBV7-2 CASSAMRETQYF TGTGCCAGCAGCGCCATGAGGGAGACCCAGTACTTC
. . TRBJ1-2 TRBV5-4 CASSLARGSGYTF TGTGCCAGCAGCTTGGCAAGGGGTTCTGGCTACACCTTC